The 14 T cell receptor beta chains given below trace back to one sample, sequenced in a study of T cell repertoires in ileal Crohn's disease. This table comes from immunoSEQ multiplex PCR, and its TCRdb copy is limited to in-frame clones, with some not included. There are 15,000 to 20,000 clones in the sample; roughly 91% occur only once, and roughly 3.5% lies in the top ten. Specimen: ileal tissue. These TCRs come from an adult with Crohn's disease.

V usage is TRBV19 and J usage is TRBJ2-2, with 11 bases aligning to TRBD2. The CDR3 contains 15 residues. J gave up 5 bases and V 8 bases, and 7 bases lay outside the gene matches. Looked up from germline, CDR1 is LNHDA and CDR2 is SQIVND (reference sequence). The CDR3 nucleotides are TGTGCCAGTGTATCTAGCGGGGGGTGGACCGGGGAGCTGTTTTTT. Encoded protein: CASVSSGGWTGELFF.

V is TRBV19 and J is TRBJ1-5; D call uncertain. The V gene's germline CDR1 is LNHDA and CDR2 SQIVND (reference sequence). This CDR3 region has 15 residues. Trimming took off 7 bases at V and 5 bases at J, with 18 bases between the two ends. This chain's CDR3 is CASTPGWTFDQPQHF. In DNA form, the CDR3 reads TGTGCCAGTACCCCTGGGTGGACTTTTGATCAGCCCCAGCATTTT.

The V gene is TRBV21-1, the J gene TRBJ2-7; the DNA was not compared with TRBD1, the D call given in the table. TRBV21-1 is a known pseudogene. CDR3 length: 15 amino acids. The CDR3, as DNA: TGTGCCAGCATCCTCTTACAACAGGGATCCTACGAGCAGTACTTC. Protein product: CASILLQQGSYEQYF.

The chain recombines TRBV19 with TRBJ1-5; the D gene is possibly TRBD1 (6 bases). The CDR3 is 16 residues long. The germline gives CDR1 LNHDA, CDR2 SQIVND (reference sequence). The V gene lost 3 bases and the J gene lost 6 bases, with 18 bases spanning the gap. CDR3 residues: CASSILLAGERQPQHF. For the CDR3, the DNA is TGTGCCAGTAGTATTCTCCTAGCAGGGGAACGTCAGCCCCAGCATTTT.

A word on this clone: The junction does not match germline at one end; this may be a read error. The chain combines TRBV19 with TRBJ2-1; no definite D call. Germline CDR1 LNHDA, CDR2 SQIVND (reference sequence). CDR3 length: 12 amino acids. For the CDR3, the DNA is TGTGCCAGTAGTATAGGTCCAGCGAGGATTGTCTTC. This codes for CASSIGPARIVF.

V and J are TRBV5-6 and TRBJ2-1; D is unresolved. From germline, CDR1 is SGHDT and CDR2 YYEEEE. V was cut by 4 bases and J by 0 bases, with 2 bases left in between. The CDR3 spans 12 residues. As DNA, the CDR3 is TGTGCCAGCAGCCGCTCCTACAATGAGCAGTTCTTC. It translates to CASSRSYNEQFF.

The chain couples TRBV19 to TRBJ1-6; TRBD1 agrees at 8 bases. Germline lookup yields CDR1 LNHDA and CDR2 SQIVND (reference sequence). The V and J ends lost 6 bases and 4 bases, in that order; junction bases with no gene match: 5. There are 15 residues in the CDR3. The chain's CDR3 is CASRAGGAYNSPLHF. CDR3 sequence (DNA): TGTGCCAGTAGGGCAGGGGGCGCGTATAATTCACCCCTCCACTTT.

The chain is built from TRBV7-9 and TRBJ1-1; TRBD1 is a possible D gene (5 bases). Germline lookup yields CDR1 SEHNR and CDR2 FQNEAQ (reference sequence). The V end was cut by 11 bases, the J end by 0 bases, with 16 bases between. The CDR3 extends over 14 amino acids. The DNA for the CDR3 is TGTGCCGGGCAACGAACAGGCCTGAACACTGAAGCTTTCTTT. Translation: CAGQRTGLNTEAFF.

The chain has TRBV7-2 and TRBJ2-3; D possibly corresponds to TRBD2 (6 bases). Per the germline V gene, CDR1 is SGHTA and CDR2 is FQGNSA. Trimming shortened V by 4 bases and J by 3 bases, and 8 bases separated the two germline ends. The CDR3 is made up of 13 amino acids. The CDR3 is CASSWAGTDTQYF. The CDR3 nucleotides are TGTGCCAGCAGCTGGGCGGGGACAGATACGCAGTATTTT.

The V gene is TRBV5-5, the J gene TRBJ2-3; TRBD2 matches 8 bases. The CDR3 covers 15 residues. Trimming removed 1 base from V and 4 bases from J; junction bases left unmatched: 5. Per the germline V gene, CDR1 is SGHKS and CDR2 is YYEKEE (reference sequence). The CDR3 here is CASSLYELAADTQYF. The CDR3 nucleotides read TGTGCCAGCAGCTTGTATGAACTAGCGGCAGATACGCAGTATTTT.

The CDR3 nucleotides are TGCGCCAGCAGGGTCGGGAACACTGAAGCTTTCTTT. Residues: CASRVGNTEAFF. V gene TRBV10-2 combines with J gene TRBJ1-1; D remains ambiguous. The CDR3 sequence is 12 residues long. The germline CDR1 and CDR2 sequences are WSHSY and SAAADI. The germline V and J ends were trimmed by 6 bases and 1 base, with 6 bases remaining between them.

This clone was recorded once. The rearrangement links TRBV7-2 to TRBJ2-3; 15 bases align to TRBD2. J gave up 6 bases and V 6 bases, and 4 bases lay outside the gene matches. The CDR3 contains 15 residues. Germline CDR1 is SGHTA and CDR2 is FQGNSA. CDR3 sequence (DNA): TGTGCCAGCAGGGCGGGACTAGCGGGGGGTGATACGCAGTATTTT. Translation gives CASRAGLAGGDTQYF. The entire variable domain, with the rest obtained from reference TRBV7-2 and TRBJ2-3, is as follows: GAGVSQSPSNKVTEKGKDVELRCDPISGHTALYWYRQSLGQGLEFLIYFQGNSAPDKSGLPSDRFSAERTGGSVSTLTIQRTQQEDSAVYLCASRAGLAGGDTQYFGPGTRLTVL.

CDR3 region: CAWSVNLQETQYF. In DNA form, the CDR3 reads TGTGCCTGGAGTGTAAATCTCCAAGAGACCCAGTACTTC. V and J are TRBV30 and TRBJ2-5, with unresolved D. The V end lost 0 bases, the J end lost 1 base, and 6 bases lay between the germline ends. CDR3 length: 13 residues. Looked up from germline, CDR1 is GTSNPN and CDR2 is SVGIG (reference sequence).

Remarks on this clone: The same CDR3 is also encoded by other DNA sequences in this sample. This chain links TRBV7-9 with TRBJ2-7, with D tentatively TRBD1 (5 bases). The CDR3 covers 12 residues. Deletions cut 6 bases from V and 4 bases from J, with 10 bases between. Germline V gene data show CDR1 as SEHNR and CDR2 as FQNEAQ (reference sequence). CDR3 sequence: CASSSQGYEQYF. In DNA, the CDR3 is TGTGCCAGCAGTTCTCAGGGTTACGAGCAGTACTTC.